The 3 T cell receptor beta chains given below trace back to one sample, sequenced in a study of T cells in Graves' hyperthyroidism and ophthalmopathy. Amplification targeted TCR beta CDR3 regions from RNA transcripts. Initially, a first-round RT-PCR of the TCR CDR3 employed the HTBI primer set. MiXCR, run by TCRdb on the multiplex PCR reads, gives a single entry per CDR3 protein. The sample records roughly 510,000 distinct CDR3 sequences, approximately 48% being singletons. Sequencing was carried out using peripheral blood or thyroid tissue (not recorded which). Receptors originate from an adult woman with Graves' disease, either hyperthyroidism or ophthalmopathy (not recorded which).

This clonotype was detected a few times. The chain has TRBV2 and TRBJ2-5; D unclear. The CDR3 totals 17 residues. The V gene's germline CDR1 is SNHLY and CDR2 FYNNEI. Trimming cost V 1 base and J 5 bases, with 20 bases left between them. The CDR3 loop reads CASSEGRSRALRETQYF. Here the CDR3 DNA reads TGTGCCAGCAGTGAAGGGAGAAGTCGAGCCCTCCGGGAGACCCAGTACTTC.

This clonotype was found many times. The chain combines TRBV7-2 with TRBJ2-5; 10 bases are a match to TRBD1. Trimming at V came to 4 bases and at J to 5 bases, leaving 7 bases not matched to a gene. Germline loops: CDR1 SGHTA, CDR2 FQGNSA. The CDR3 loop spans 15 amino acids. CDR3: CASSSRQGAWETQYF. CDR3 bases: TGTGCCAGCAGCTCGAGACAGGGGGCTTGGGAGACCCAGTACTTC.

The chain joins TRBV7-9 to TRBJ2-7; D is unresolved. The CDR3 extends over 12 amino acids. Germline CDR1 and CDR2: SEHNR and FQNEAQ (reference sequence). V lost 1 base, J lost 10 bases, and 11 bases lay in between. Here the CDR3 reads CASSLGVGPQYF. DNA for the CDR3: TGTGCCAGCAGCTTAGGGGTTGGGCCCCAGTACTTC.